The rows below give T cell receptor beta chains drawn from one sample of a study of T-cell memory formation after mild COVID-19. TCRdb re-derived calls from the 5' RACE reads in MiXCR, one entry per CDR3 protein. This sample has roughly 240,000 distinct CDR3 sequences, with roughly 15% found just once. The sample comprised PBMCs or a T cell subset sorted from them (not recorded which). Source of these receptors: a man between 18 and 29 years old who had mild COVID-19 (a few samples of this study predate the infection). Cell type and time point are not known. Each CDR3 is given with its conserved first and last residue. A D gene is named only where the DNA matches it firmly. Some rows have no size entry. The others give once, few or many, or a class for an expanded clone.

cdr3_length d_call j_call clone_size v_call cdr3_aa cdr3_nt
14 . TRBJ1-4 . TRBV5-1 CASSSGVGNEKLFF TGCGCCAGCAGCTCAGGGGTGGGAAATGAAAAACTGTTTTTT
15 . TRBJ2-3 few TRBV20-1 CSARAFFRKTDTQYF TGCAGTGCTAGAGCATTCTTCAGGAAGACAGATACGCAGTATTTT
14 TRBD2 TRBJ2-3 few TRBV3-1 CASSLAGTTDTQYF TGTGCCAGCAGCCTAGCGGGTACGACAGATACGCAGTATTTT
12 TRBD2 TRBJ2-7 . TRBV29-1 CSVGGGWSEQYF TGCAGCGTTGGGGGAGGGTGGAGCGAGCAGTACTTC
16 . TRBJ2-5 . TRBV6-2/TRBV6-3 CASSYPRTTRPETQYF TGTGCCAGCAGTTACCCCCGGACTACCCGCCCAGAGACCCAGTACTTC
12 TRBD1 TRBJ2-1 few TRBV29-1 CSAKGQGNEQFF TGCAGCGCCAAGGGACAGGGTAATGAGCAGTTCTTC
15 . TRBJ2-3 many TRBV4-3 CASSQVTGRTDTQYF TGCGCCAGCAGCCAAGTTACAGGCCGCACAGATACGCAGTATTTT
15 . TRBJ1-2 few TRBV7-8 CASSPVGGRGSGYTF TGTGCCAGCAGCCCAGTGGGCGGCAGGGGAAGTGGCTACACCTTC
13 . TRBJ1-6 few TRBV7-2 CASSLQANSPLHF TGTGCCAGCAGCTTACAGGCTAATTCACCCCTCCACTTT
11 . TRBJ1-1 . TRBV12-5 CASGTRSEAFF TGTGCTAGTGGTACTAGGTCTGAAGCTTTCTTT
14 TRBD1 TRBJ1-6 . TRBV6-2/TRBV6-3 CASSRVDRDAPLHF TGTGCCAGCAGTCGAGTAGACAGGGACGCACCCCTCCACTTT
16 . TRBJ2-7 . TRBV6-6 CASRTYTGTGAREQYF TGTGCCAGCAGAACCTACACCGGGACTGGGGCCCGGGAGCAGTACTTC
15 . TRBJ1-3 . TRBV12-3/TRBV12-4 CASSPLGTSGNTIYF TGTGCCAGCAGCCCCCTCGGGACCTCTGGAAACACCATATATTTT
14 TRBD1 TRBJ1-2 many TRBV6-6 CASSYRTGDYGYTF TGTGCCAGCAGTTACCGGACAGGGGACTATGGCTACACCTTC
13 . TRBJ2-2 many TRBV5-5 CASRPRGAGELFF TGTGCCAGCAGGCCCAGGGGAGCCGGGGAGCTGTTTTTT
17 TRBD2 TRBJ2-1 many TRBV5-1 CASSLTGTSGGHNEQFF TGCGCCAGCAGCTTGACAGGGACTAGCGGGGGGCACAATGAGCAGTTCTTC
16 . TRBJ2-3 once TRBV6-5 CASSGTNTSSTDTQYF TGTGCCAGCAGTGGGACAAACACTAGCAGCACAGATACGCAGTATTTT
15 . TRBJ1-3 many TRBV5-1 CASSLGITSGNTIYF TGCGCCAGCAGCTTGGGGATTACCTCTGGAAACACCATATATTTT
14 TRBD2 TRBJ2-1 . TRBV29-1 CSARRASGGNEQFF TGCAGCGCTAGGCGGGCTAGCGGTGGCAATGAGCAGTTCTTC
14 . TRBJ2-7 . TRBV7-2 CASSLRGTSYEQYF TGTGCCAGCAGCTTAAGGGGTACCTCCTACGAGCAGTACTTC
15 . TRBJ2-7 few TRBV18 CASSSQEGSGYEQYF TGTGCCAGCTCATCTCAGGAAGGAAGCGGCTACGAGCAGTACTTC
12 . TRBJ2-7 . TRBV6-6 CASRYTREEQYF TGTGCCAGCAGGTACACACGGGAAGAGCAGTACTTC
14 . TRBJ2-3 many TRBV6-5 CASSYSTSWNTQYF TGTGCCAGCAGTTACTCAACTAGTTGGAATACGCAGTATTTT
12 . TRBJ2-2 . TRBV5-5 CASSLYPGELFF TGTGCCAGCAGCTTGTATCCCGGGGAGCTGTTTTTT
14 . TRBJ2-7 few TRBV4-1 CASSQDTRTYEQYF TGCGCCAGCAGCCAAGATACTAGGACGTACGAGCAGTACTTC
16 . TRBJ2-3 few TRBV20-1 CSAREFGGTSTDTQYF TGCAGTGCTAGAGAGTTCGGCGGGACTAGCACAGATACGCAGTATTTT
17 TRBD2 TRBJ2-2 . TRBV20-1 CSATPRPSGGATGELFF TGCAGTGCTACCCCTCGCCCAAGCGGGGGGGCCACCGGGGAGCTGTTTTTT
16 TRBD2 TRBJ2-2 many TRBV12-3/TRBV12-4 CASSYRSAGEAGELFF TGTGCCAGCTCCTACCGTTCCGCGGGGGAGGCCGGGGAGCTGTTTTTT
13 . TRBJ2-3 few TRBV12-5 CASGMTATDTQYF TGTGCTAGTGGAATGACAGCTACAGATACGCAGTATTTT